This T cell receptor (beta chain) was identified in a study of cytomegalovirus exposure and HLA in healthy donors. About the research overall: The approximately 120 validation repertoires and the roughly 670 first-cohort repertoires shared a platform, a later analysis reported.

Study-wide results and caveats: Overall, roughly 170 TCR beta chains were annotated as cytomegalovirus-associated. For cytomegalovirus status, the classifier reportedly gave diagnoses with high specificity and sensitivity.

Note on this clone: Its antigen is still unknown.

These donors were members of the approximately 120-subject validation cohort, a group separate from the approximately 620-subject first cohort. Looked up from germline, CDR1 is MNHEY and CDR2 is SVGAGI. After removal of 8 bases from V and 0 bases from J, the junction contained 5 bases not matched to a gene. This CDR3 comprises 15 residues. The data were produced by immunoSEQ multiplex PCR, yet TCRdb's version contains in-frame clones alone and is incomplete. The table lists 110,000 to 150,000 clones, roughly 89% of them singletons. This chain connects TRBV6-5 to TRBJ2-2; the match to TRBD1 covers 8 bases. Sequencing was carried out using PBMCs. The TCR sequence derives from a woman under 30 in good health and CMV-seropositive. For the CDR3, the DNA is TGTGCCAGCCGGCACAGGGGGGCGAACACCGGGGAGCTGTTTTTT. Its protein is CASRHRGANTGELFF.